Each of the 18 T cell receptor beta chains below was sequenced from the same sample in a study of cytomegalovirus exposure and HLA in healthy donors. A multiplex PCR was run with 60 Vbeta primers and 13 Jbeta primers. Sequenced by immunoSEQ multiplex PCR; TCRdb stores in-frame clones only, minus some. In the table there are 80,000 to 95,000 clones, roughly 79% of which are singletons. Material for sequencing was PBMCs. These TCRs come from a female donor in good health and CMV-seronegative.

The genes are TRBV30 and TRBJ2-7; D possibly corresponds to TRBD2 (5 bases). The length of the CDR3 is 14 residues. Germline V gene data show CDR1 as GTSNPN and CDR2 as SVGIG (reference sequence). The V and J ends lost 3 bases and 4 bases respectively, with 16 bases between them. The CDR3 region has the DNA TGTGCCTGGAGCCTGGGAGTCAACCCTTACGAGCAGTACTTC. Protein sequence: CAWSLGVNPYEQYF.

This chain uses TRBV4-1 with TRBJ2-1; perhaps TRBD2 as D (7 bases). Germline CDR1 reads MGHRA; CDR2 reads YSYEKL. This CDR3 region has 14 residues. V was trimmed by 4 bases and J by 8 bases, leaving 15 bases between them. The CDR3 sequence: CASSPQGLADEQFF. CDR3 DNA: TGCGCCAGCAGCCCTCAGGGGCTAGCGGATGAGCAGTTCTTC.

The rearrangement joins TRBV7-3 to TRBJ2-2, with a weak D call TRBD2 (6 bases). The germline V and J ends were trimmed by 6 bases and 0 bases, with 11 bases remaining between them. This CDR3 is 15 amino acids long. Germline CDR1 SGHTA, CDR2 FQGTGA. The CDR3: CASSLGTPNTGELFF. CDR3 DNA sequence: TGTGCCAGCAGTCTTGGGACTCCGAACACCGGGGAGCTGTTTTTT.

The rearrangement joins TRBV5-1 to TRBJ2-1; D uncertain. The V end lost 0 bases, the J end lost 4 bases, and 8 bases lay between the germline ends. CDR1 is SGHRS and CDR2 is YFSETQ in the germline V gene. CDR3 length: 14 residues. The CDR3 is CASSLGQTYNEQFF. CDR3 bases: TGCGCCAGCAGCTTGGGGCAGACATACAATGAGCAGTTCTTC.

This rearrangement joins TRBV7-2 to TRBJ2-7, with D maybe TRBD1 (7 bases). The CDR3 is 14 residues long. Germline loops: CDR1 SGHTA, CDR2 FQGNSA. V gave up 1 base and J gave up 3 bases, with 10 bases separating them. The CDR3 here is CASSLGGTDYEQYF. The CDR3 DNA reads as TGTGCCAGCAGCTTAGGCGGGACAGACTACGAGCAGTACTTC.

The rearrangement uses TRBV5-1 and TRBJ1-2; D is possibly TRBD1 (6 bases). The V gene lost 4 bases and the J gene lost 7 bases, with 14 bases spanning the gap. Germline V gene sequence: CDR1 SGHRS, CDR2 YFSETQ. This CDR3 has 13 amino acids. The CDR3 loop is CASSAGQMGGYTF. CDR3 DNA: TGCGCCAGCAGCGCAGGACAGATGGGTGGCTACACCTTC.

The chain is built from TRBV29-1 and TRBJ1-5, with D uncertain. The V and J ends lost 5 bases and 11 bases respectively, with 16 bases between them. Looked up from germline, CDR1 is SQVTM and CDR2 is ANQGSEA. The CDR3 sequence is 12 residues long. CDR3 DNA: TGCAGCGTTTACGAGGTAGGAGACTCCCAGCATTTT. It encodes CSVYEVGDSQHF. Using reference TRBV29-1 and TRBJ1-5 for the parts outside the CDR3, the full variable domain is SAVISQKPSRDICQRGTSLTIQCQVDSQVTMMFWYRQQPGQSLTLIATANQGSEATYESGFVIDKFPISRPNLTFSTLTVSNMSPEDSSIYLCSVYEVGDSQHFGDGTRLSIL.

This chain links TRBV5-6 with TRBJ2-3; a possible D gene is TRBD2 (7 bases). In germline, CDR1 is SGHDT, CDR2 YYEEEE. The CDR3 is 15 amino acids. Trimming removed 1 base at V and 5 bases at J, with 14 bases between. CDR3 residues: CASSLSRGAGDTQYF. CDR3 DNA: TGTGCCAGCAGCTTGAGTCGGGGGGCAGGAGATACGCAGTATTTT.

The chain carries TRBV28 and TRBJ2-7, with 7 positions matching TRBD2. The CDR3 has 14 amino acids. The germline gives CDR1 MDHEN, CDR2 SYDVKM. V shed 3 bases and J 3 bases; nucleotides not matched to a gene: 5. In DNA, the CDR3 is TGTGCCAGCAGTTTTCCTGCGGGGGTCTACGAGCAGTACTTC. This translates into CASSFPAGVYEQYF.

The V call is TRBV5-4, the J call TRBJ1-4; 11 bases are shared with TRBD1. The CDR3 length is 16 residues. Germline values: CDR1 SGHNT, CDR2 YYREEE (reference sequence). V lost 3 bases and J lost 6; bases outside the gene matches: 7. The CDR3 protein is CASSSGQGAKDEKLFF. CDR3 nucleotide sequence: TGTGCCAGCAGCTCCGGACAGGGGGCGAAGGATGAAAAACTGTTTTTT.

The chain combines TRBV6-5 with TRBJ1-1, with 10 bases identical to TRBD1. J lost 5 bases, V lost 5 bases, and 2 bases had no gene match. The CDR3 sequence is 13 residues long. The V gene's germline CDR1 is MNHEY and CDR2 SVGAGI. CDR3 in amino acids: CASSGTGETEAFF. In DNA form, the CDR3 reads TGTGCCAGCAGTGGGACAGGGGAAACTGAAGCTTTCTTT.

This rearrangement joins TRBV7-8 to TRBJ2-7; 10 bases match TRBD2. This CDR3 has 14 residues. After removal of 2 bases from V and 5 bases from J, the junction contained 3 bases not matched to a gene. The V gene's germline CDR1 is SGHVS and CDR2 FQNEAQ. In DNA, the CDR3 is TGTGCCAGCAGCTTACTAGCGGGAGTGCACGAGCAGTACTTC. Translating it yields CASSLLAGVHEQYF.

The chain joins TRBV7-6 to TRBJ1-6; the D is unclear. Germline CDR1 is SGHVS and CDR2 is FNYEAQ. Trimming stripped 2 bases from V and 10 bases from J, with 6 bases between. The CDR3 spans 12 residues. Here the CDR3 reads CASSLPKSPLHF. The CDR3 DNA reads TGTGCCAGCAGCTTACCCAAATCACCCCTCCACTTT.

The rearrangement joins TRBV5-1 to TRBJ2-5, with 7 nucleotides matching TRBD1. V lost 0 bases and J lost 4; bases outside the gene matches: 12. The CDR3 totals 17 residues. Germline V gene lookup returns CDR1 SGHRS and CDR2 YFSETQ. CDR3 DNA sequence: TGCGCCAGCAGCTTGGCAGGGGGTTGGGCAAAGGGAGAGACCCAGTACTTC. It yields the protein CASSLAGGWAKGETQYF.

The chain has TRBV6-1 and TRBJ2-7, with 10 bases aligning to TRBD1. There are 15 residues in the CDR3. The junction had 8 bases not matched to a gene; V was cut back by 6 bases and J by 3 bases. Germline V gives CDR1 MNHNS, CDR2 SASEGT. CDR3 sequence: CASSPWTGGNYEQYF. CDR3 in DNA: TGTGCCAGCAGCCCCTGGACAGGGGGTAACTACGAGCAGTACTTC.

The J gene is TRBJ1-1, the V gene TRBV10-3; D not certain. CDR3 length equals 13 residues. The V end lost 11 bases, the J end lost 0 bases, and 13 bases lay between the germline ends. The germline gives CDR1 ENHRY, CDR2 SYGVKD. The CDR3 region is CAVGRDLNTEAFF. CDR3 nucleotides: TGTGCCGTTGGGAGGGATCTGAACACTGAAGCTTTCTTT.

The chain employs TRBV7-2 and TRBJ2-5; D is ambiguous. The CDR3 covers 13 residues. The germline V and J ends were trimmed by 2 bases and 5 bases, with 9 bases remaining between them. CDR1 SGHTA and CDR2 FQGNSA come from the germline V gene. CDR3 in DNA: TGTGCCAGCAGCTTAAACCCACGGGAGACCCAGTACTTC. It codes for CASSLNPRETQYF.

The V gene is TRBV2, the J gene TRBJ2-1; 10 bases agree with TRBD2. The ends lost 6 bases at V and 2 bases at J; junction bases unmatched: 4. CDR3 size: 15 residues. From germline, CDR1 is SNHLY and CDR2 FYNNEI. The CDR3 here is CASRLLAGPYNEQFF. DNA for the CDR3: TGTGCCAGCAGGTTACTAGCGGGGCCCTACAATGAGCAGTTCTTC.